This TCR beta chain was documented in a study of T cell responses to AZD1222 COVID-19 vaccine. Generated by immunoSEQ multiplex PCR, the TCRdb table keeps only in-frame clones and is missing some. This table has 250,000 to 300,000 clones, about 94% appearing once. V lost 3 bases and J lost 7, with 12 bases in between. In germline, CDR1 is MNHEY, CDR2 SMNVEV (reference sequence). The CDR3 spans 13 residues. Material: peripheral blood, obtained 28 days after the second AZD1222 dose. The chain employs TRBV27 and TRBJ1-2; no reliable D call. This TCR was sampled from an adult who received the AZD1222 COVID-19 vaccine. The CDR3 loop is CASSFGLRGGYTF. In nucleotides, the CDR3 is TGTGCCAGCAGTTTTGGCTTACGCGGTGGCTACACCTTC.